This T cell receptor (beta chain) was sequenced during a study of PD-L1 blockade in urothelial cancer. About the research overall: Timepoints chosen for blood analysis were 3 weeks (second dose) and 6 weeks after treatment start. Across blood samples, T cells had a median count of about 140,000.

CDR1 and CDR2 from the germline V gene are SEHNR and FQNEAQ (reference sequence). The V end was cut by 2 bases, the J end by 1 base, with 8 bases between. The CDR3 contains 14 residues. The authors spiked synthetic TCR analog templates into each PCR. The repertoire was sequenced with immunoSEQ multiplex PCR; TCRdb's copy has only in-frame clones and lacks some. The repertoire includes 84,000 or so clones, more than 75% of them detected once, and roughly 14% sits in the top ten. Time point specified: pretreatment peripheral blood. Material: PBMCs, obtained around atezolizumab (anti-PD-L1) treatment. The chain combines TRBV7-9 with TRBJ1-1; possibly TRBD1 for D (5 bases). The TCR sequence derives from a man aged 55 to 70 with urothelial cancer. The CDR3 protein is CASSLYGQNTEAFF. The CDR3 DNA reads as TGTGCCAGCAGCTTATACGGACAGAACACTGAAGCTTTCTTT.